The T cell receptor (beta chain) under discussion was sequenced for a study of technical replicates of blood from several donors. Germline V gene sequence: CDR1 LGHNA, CDR2 YNFKEQ. The CDR3 length is 15 residues. Trimming took 0 bases from V and 8 from J, leaving 16 bases between them. TCRdb's copy holds only in-frame clones and misses some; the assay was immunoSEQ multiplex PCR. The sample lists around 69,000 clones, just under 97% occurring once. What was sequenced was T cells isolated from PBMCs. The sequence was obtained from a human donor in good health. The chain recombines TRBV4-2 with TRBJ1-2; D is undetermined. The CDR3 region is CASSQDQPQTGGYTF. The CDR3 bases are TGTGCCAGCAGCCAAGATCAGCCCCAAACGGGGGGCTACACCTTC.